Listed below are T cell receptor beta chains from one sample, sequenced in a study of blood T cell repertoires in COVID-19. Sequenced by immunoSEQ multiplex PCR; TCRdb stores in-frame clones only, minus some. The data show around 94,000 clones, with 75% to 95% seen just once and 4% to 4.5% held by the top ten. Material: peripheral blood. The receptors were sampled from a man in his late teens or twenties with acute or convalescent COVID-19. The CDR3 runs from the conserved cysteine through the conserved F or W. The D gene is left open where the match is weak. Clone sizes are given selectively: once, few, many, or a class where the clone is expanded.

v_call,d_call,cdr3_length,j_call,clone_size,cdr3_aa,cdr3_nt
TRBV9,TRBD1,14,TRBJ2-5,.,CASSGEDRAETQYF,TGTGCCAGCAGCGGGGAGGACAGGGCAGAGACCCAGTACTTC
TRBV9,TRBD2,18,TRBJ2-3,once,CASSVVAGTSGSPDTQYF,TGTGCCAGCAGCGTAGTGGCCGGGACTAGCGGGAGTCCAGATACGCAGTATTTT
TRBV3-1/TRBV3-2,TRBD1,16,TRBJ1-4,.,CASSQLGTGVNEKLFF,TGTGCCAGCAGCCAACTCGGGACAGGGGTGAATGAAAAACTGTTTTTT
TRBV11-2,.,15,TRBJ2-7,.,CASSFYQGMSPEQYF,TGTGCCAGCAGCTTTTACCAGGGCATGTCCCCCGAGCAGTACTTC
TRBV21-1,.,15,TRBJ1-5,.,CASSTRGGADQPQHF,TGTGCCAGCAGCACGCGGGGGGGCGCCGATCAGCCCCAGCATTTT
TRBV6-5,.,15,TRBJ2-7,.,CASSTPGDPSYEQYF,TGTGCCAGCAGCACCCCGGGGGATCCCTCCTACGAGCAGTACTTC
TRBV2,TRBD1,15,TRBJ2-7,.,CASRSPGQGIYEQYF,TGTGCCAGCAGAAGTCCGGGACAGGGCATATACGAGCAGTACTTC
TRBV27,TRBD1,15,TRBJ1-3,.,CASSAWTGTGNTIYF,TGTGCCAGCAGTGCCTGGACAGGGACTGGAAACACCATATATTTT
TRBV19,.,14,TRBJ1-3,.,CASRKTGSGNTIYF,TGTGCCAGTAGAAAGACAGGCTCTGGAAACACCATATATTTT
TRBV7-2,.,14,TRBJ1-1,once,CASSAGGSATEAFF,TGTGCCAGCAGCGCGGGGGGTTCGGCCACTGAAGCTTTCTTT
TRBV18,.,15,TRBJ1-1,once,CASSPREALNTEAFF,TGTGCCAGCTCACCACGTGAAGCACTGAACACTGAAGCTTTCTTT
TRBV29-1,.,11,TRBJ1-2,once,CSVSGSDGYTF,TGCAGCGTATCAGGATCAGATGGCTACACCTTC
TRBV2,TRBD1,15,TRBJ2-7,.,CASSGGTGGFDEQYF,TGTGCCAGCAGTGGTGGGACAGGGGGCTTTGACGAGCAGTACTTC
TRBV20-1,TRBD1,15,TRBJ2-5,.,CSASLDRGAKETQYF,TGCAGTGCTAGTCTAGACAGGGGAGCGAAAGAGACCCAGTACTTC
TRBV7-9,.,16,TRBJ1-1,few,CASSLAPPVRNTEAFF,TGTGCCAGCAGCTTAGCCCCACCGGTACGGAACACTGAAGCTTTCTTT
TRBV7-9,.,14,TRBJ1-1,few,CASSQIQGGTEAFF,TGTGCCAGCAGCCAAATACAGGGCGGCACTGAAGCTTTCTTT
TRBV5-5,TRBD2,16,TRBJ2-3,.,CASSLLAGAGTDTQYF,TGTGCCAGCAGCTTGCTAGCGGGAGCCGGCACAGATACGCAGTATTTT
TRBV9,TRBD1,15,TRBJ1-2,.,CASSQPGQGPYGYTF,TGTGCCAGTAGCCAACCGGGACAGGGTCCCTATGGCTACACCTTC
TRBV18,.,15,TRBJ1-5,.,CASSPDGNSNQPQHF,TGTGCCAGCTCACCGGACGGGAATAGCAATCAGCCCCAGCATTTT
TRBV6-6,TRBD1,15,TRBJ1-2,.,CASSTRTGVNYGYTF,TGTGCCAGCAGTACCCGGACAGGCGTTAACTATGGCTACACCTTC
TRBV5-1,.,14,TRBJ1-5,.,CASSERGGNQPQHF,TGCGCCAGCAGCGAAAGGGGTGGCAATCAGCCCCAGCATTTT
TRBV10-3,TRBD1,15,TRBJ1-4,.,CATSGTGGPNEKLFF,TGTGCCACTTCCGGGACAGGGGGCCCGAATGAAAAACTGTTTTTT
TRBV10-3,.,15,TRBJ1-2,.,CAISGEGEKFYGYTF,TGTGCCATCAGTGGAGAAGGGGAAAAGTTTTATGGCTACACCTTC